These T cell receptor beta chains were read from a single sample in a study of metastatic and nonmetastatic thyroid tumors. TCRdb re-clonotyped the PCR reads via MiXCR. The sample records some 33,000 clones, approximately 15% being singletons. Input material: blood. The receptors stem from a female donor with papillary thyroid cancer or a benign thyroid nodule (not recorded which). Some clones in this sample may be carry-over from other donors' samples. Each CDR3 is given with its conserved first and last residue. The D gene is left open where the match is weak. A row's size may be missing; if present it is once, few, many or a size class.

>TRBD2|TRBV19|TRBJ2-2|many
TGTGCCAGTATCCCGGGACTACCGGAGAAGAGCCGGGAGCTGTTTTTT
CASIPGLPEKSRELFF
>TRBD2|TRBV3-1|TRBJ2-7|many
TGTGCCAGCAGCCCGGATACAGTAGCGGGGCATGAGCAGTACTTC
CASSPDTVAGHEQYF
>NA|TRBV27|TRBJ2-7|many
TGTGCCAGCAGTTTAAAGGGCAGGGGCAACGAGCAGTACTTC
CASSLKGRGNEQYF
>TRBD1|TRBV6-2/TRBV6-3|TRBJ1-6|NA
TGTGCCAGCAGACGGGGGACAGGAGGCACCACCTCTGGAAATTCACCCCTCCACTTT
CASRRGTGGTTSGNSPLHF
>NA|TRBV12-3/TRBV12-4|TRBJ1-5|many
TGTGCCAGCAGTTTATTGGGGGGCCCTAGCAATCAGCCCCAGCATTTT
CASSLLGGPSNQPQHF
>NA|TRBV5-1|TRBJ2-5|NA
TGCGCCAGCATTTTGTCAGGAGGAAGCGGGGAGACCCAGTACTTC
CASILSGGSGETQYF
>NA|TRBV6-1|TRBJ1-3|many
TGTGCCAGTAGCAGGACTAGCTCTGGAAACACCATATATTTT
CASSRTSSGNTIYF
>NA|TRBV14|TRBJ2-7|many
TGTGCCAGCAGCCAAGATATTCGTCAAGGGCCCCCCTACGAGCAGTACTTC
CASSQDIRQGPPYEQYF
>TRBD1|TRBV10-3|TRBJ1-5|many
TGTGCCATCAGTGATTCAGGGGGAGGCAATCAGCCCCAGCATTTT
CAISDSGGGNQPQHF
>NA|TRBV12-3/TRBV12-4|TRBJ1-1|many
TGTGCCAGCAGCTCCAGGGCGAGGACAGATAACACTGAAGCTTTCTTT
CASSSRARTDNTEAFF
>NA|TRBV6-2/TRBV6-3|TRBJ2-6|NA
TGTGCCAGCAGTTACTCATGTATTGGGGCCAACGTCCTGACTTTC
CASSYSCIGANVLTF
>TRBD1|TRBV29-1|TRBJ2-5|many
TGCAGCGTTGAAACCAACCGGGACAGGGGGGAGACCCAGTACTTC
CSVETNRDRGETQYF
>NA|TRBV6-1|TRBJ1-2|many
TGTGCCAGCAGGCAAGCATCTATTTGGAACCTCTATGGCTACACCTTC
CASRQASIWNLYGYTF
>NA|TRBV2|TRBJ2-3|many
TGTGCCAGCAGCCGACTTACAGATACGCAGTATTTT
CASSRLTDTQYF
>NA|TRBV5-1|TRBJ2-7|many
TGCGCCAGCAGCTGGGGGACTGACTCCTACGAGCAGTACTTC
CASSWGTDSYEQYF
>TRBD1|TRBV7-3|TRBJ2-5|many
TGTGCCAGCAGCCCCCAGGGGGCGATGGAGACCCAGTACTTC
CASSPQGAMETQYF
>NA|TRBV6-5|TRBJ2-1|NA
TGTGCCAGCAGTCCCCCGGTCGGGTCTAGCGTCTACAATGAGCAGTTCTTC
CASSPPVGSSVYNEQFF
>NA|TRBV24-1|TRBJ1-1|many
TGTGCCACCAGTGTGGCGGGGGTGAACACTGAAGCTTTCTTT
CATSVAGVNTEAFF
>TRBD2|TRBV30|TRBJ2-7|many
TGTGCCTGGTCGGGACTAGCGGGGTACGAGCAGTACTTC
CAWSGLAGYEQYF
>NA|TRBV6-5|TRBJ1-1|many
TGTGCCAGCAGTTACGGGAAGAACACTGAAGCTTTCTTT
CASSYGKNTEAFF
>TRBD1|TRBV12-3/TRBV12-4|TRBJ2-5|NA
TGTGCCAACAGAGTAGGACAGGGAGCTTTAGAGACCCAGTACTTC
CANRVGQGALETQYF
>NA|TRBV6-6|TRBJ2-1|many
TGTGCCAGCAGTTACTCCCGAACAGGGGAGGATTACGTTGGGAATGAGCAGTTCTTC
CASSYSRTGEDYVGNEQFF
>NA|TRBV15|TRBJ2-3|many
TGTGCCACCAGCAGGGCAAAGGAGGCAGATACGCAGTATTTT
CATSRAKEADTQYF
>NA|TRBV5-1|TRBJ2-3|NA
TGCGCCAGCAGCTTGACCAGGTTGCGGGATACGCAGTATTTT
CASSLTRLRDTQYF
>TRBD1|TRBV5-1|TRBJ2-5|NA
TGCGCCAGCGGAAGAGTTGACAGGGAAGAGACCCAGTACTTC
CASGRVDREETQYF
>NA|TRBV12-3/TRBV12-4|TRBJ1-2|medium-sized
TGTGCCAGCTCGTTGACCGTTCACTACACCTTC
CASSLTVHYTF
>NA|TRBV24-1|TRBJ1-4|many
TGTGCCACCAGTGATTCCAGGGCATCGGGTGAAAAACTGTTTTTT
CATSDSRASGEKLFF
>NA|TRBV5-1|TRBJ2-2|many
TGCGCCAGCAACCCTGAATCTTTTGGGGAGCTGTTTTTT
CASNPESFGELFF
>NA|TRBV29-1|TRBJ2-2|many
TGCAGCGTTGTATTCGCCGGGGAGCTGTTTTTT
CSVVFAGELFF
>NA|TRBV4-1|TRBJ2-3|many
TGCGCCAGCAGCCAAGCGGGATCAGATACGCAGTATTTT
CASSQAGSDTQYF
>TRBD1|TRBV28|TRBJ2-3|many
TGTGCCAGCAGTGGGGACAGGGGCATAGATACGCAGTATTTT
CASSGDRGIDTQYF
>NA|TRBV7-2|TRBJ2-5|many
TGTGCCAGCAGCTTAGAAGTAGGCGACACAGCAGAGACCCAGTACTTC
CASSLEVGDTAETQYF
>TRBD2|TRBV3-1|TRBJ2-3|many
TGTGCCAGCAGCCAAAGACCCGGGACTAGCGGCACAGATACGCAGTATTTT
CASSQRPGTSGTDTQYF
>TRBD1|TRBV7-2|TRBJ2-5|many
TGTGCCAGCAGCAGGGACAGGGTTCAAGAGACCCAGTACTTC
CASSRDRVQETQYF
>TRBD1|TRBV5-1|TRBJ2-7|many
TGCGCCAGCAGCCAAGGGGACAGTATGGCCGAGCAGTACTTC
CASSQGDSMAEQYF
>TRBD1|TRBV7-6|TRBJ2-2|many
TGTGCCAGCAGCCTCGAGGGACAGAGAAACACCGGGGAGCTGTTTTTT
CASSLEGQRNTGELFF
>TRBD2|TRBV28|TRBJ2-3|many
TGTGCCAGCAACTCGGGGGGGGGGCGAGGCACAGATACGCAGTATTTT
CASNSGGGRGTDTQYF
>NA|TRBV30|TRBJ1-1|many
TGTGCCTGGAGTTTACGGGTCACTGAAGCTTTCTTT
CAWSLRVTEAFF
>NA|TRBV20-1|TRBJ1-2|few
TGCAGTGCTAGACGAAATGGCTACACCTTC
CSARRNGYTF
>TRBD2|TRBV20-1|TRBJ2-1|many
TGCAGTGCCGAGGGGACTAGCGTCAATGAGCAGTTCTTC
CSAEGTSVNEQFF
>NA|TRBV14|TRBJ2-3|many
TGTGCCAGCAACAAGCAAGTTAGGGATACGCAGTATTTT
CASNKQVRDTQYF
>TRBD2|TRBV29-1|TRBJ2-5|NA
TGCAGCGCCCAGCGGGGGTACGGGGCCCCTGAGACCCAGTACTTC
CSAQRGYGAPETQYF